This T cell receptor (beta chain) is from a study of blood T cell repertoires in COVID-19. Per the germline V gene, CDR1 is LNHDA and CDR2 is SQIVND (reference sequence). V shed 4 bases, J shed 8 bases, and the junction held 10 bases outside the gene matches. The CDR3 is made up of 15 amino acids. Authors' data handling: The authors estimated nucleated cell counts from reference gene primer amplification. Assay: immunoSEQ multiplex PCR; the TCRdb copy retains only in-frame clones and omits some. V and J calls and clone size are those listed in that table; D and trimming were worked out from the DNA. Of roughly 300,000 clones detected, over 85% appear once; the ten largest clones hold around 1.9%.

Sequencing was carried out using peripheral blood. The V call is TRBV19, the J call TRBJ1-4, with 7 bases fitting TRBD1. This sequence originates from a young woman with COVID-19, enrolled during active disease. CDR3 nucleotide sequence: TGTGCCAGTAGTAGCCAGACAGGGCCAAGCGAAAAACTGTTTTTT. Translating it yields CASSSQTGPSEKLFF.